This T cell receptor beta chain is from a study of T cells expressing NK-cell markers. Study context: Repertoires of TCR beta were obtained from T cells sorted as CD3+CD56+NKG2C+, CD3+CD56+NKG2C- and CD3+CD56-NKG2C+. Seven HCMV-seropositive donors and one seronegative donor made up the eight sequenced donors.

TCRdb reprocessed the 5' RACE reads and reports one entry per CDR3 protein, with no DNA. Here the sample table reports 500,000 to 700,000 distinct CDR3 sequences. Germline V gives CDR1 KGHSH, CDR2 LQKENI. This CDR3 contains 16 residues. Comment on this clonotype: Its cognate antigen is unknown.

Study conclusions and caveats: It is unclear if expanded NKG2C-expressing clones target HCMV antigens. In a group of several donors, dominant NKG2C+ clonotypes represented 1.0-7.0% of CD8+ T cells.

The receptor was derived from a man aged 18-30 years in good health. Sequenced sample: blood T cells: a sorted CD56 or NKG2C T cell subset, CD4+ or CD8+ T cells, or bulk PBMC T cells (not recorded which). The chain has TRBV18 and TRBJ2-1. Here the CDR3 reads CASSPPVAPSYNEQFF.